Sequencing of this T cell receptor beta chain was carried out in a study of blood T cell repertoires in COVID-19. Background on the study: Italy, Spain and the United States were the sources of the convalescent and acute COVID-19 samples. T cells, B-cell-depleted T cells, or PBMCs supplied cDNA or gDNA.

Germline V gives CDR1 SGHNT, CDR2 YENEEA. V was shortened by 2 bases and J by 1 base, with 8 bases between the two germline ends. The CDR3 is 14 residues long. Methods used by the authors: Estimation of nucleated cell counts was performed using reference gene primer amplification. Method: immunoSEQ multiplex PCR; TCRdb's copy keeps in-frame clones and lacks some. V and J calls and clone size follow that table, whereas D and trimming were derived from the DNA. The table includes 150,000 to 200,000 clones, around 95% detected once. Seattle's enrolled individuals joined amid active infection and were then monitored longitudinally.

The chain employs TRBV11-3 and TRBJ1-1; D is unresolved. The sample taken for sequencing was peripheral blood. This sequence originates from a man under 40 with COVID-19, enrolled during active disease. CDR3 sequence (DNA): TGTGCCAGCAGCTTAAGTGAGGGGAACACTGAAGCTTTCTTT. Encoded protein: CASSLSEGNTEAFF.